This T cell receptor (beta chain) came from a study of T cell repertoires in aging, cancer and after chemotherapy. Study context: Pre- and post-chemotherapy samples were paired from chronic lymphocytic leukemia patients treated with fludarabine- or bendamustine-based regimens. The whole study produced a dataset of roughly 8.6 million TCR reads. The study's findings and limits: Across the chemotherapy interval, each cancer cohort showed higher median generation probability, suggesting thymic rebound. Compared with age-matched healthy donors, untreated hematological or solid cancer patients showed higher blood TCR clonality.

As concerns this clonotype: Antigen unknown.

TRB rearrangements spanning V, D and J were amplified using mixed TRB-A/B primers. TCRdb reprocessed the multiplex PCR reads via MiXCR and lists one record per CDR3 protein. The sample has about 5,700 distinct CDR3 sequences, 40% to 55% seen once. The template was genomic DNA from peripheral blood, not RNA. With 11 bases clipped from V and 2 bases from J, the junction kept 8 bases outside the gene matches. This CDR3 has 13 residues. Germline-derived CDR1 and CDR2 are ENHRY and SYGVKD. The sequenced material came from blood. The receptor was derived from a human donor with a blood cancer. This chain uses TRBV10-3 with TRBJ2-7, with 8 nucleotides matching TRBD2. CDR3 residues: CASGGGGTYEQYF. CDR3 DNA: TGTGCCTCGGGGGGGGGCGGGACCTACGAGCAGTACTTC.